This T cell receptor (beta chain) was sequenced for a study of Ad26.COV2.S vaccination and SARS-CoV-2 variants. TCRdb's copy holds only in-frame clones and misses some; the assay was immunoSEQ multiplex PCR. The sample shows about 350,000 clones, just over 90% of them seen only once. In the case of this clone: Its antigen is as yet unknown.

Findings of the study overall: Vaccinees and placebo recipients showed similar non-spike TCR breadth. The TCR-based breadth and depth measures might underestimate overall T cell responses.

Trimming pared 1 base from V and 5 bases from J, leaving 14 bases between. Germline V CDR1 and CDR2: SGHAT, FQNNGV. The CDR3 contains 15 residues. The chain is built from TRBV11-2 and TRBJ1-1; D is possibly TRBD1 (6 bases). This material consisted of peripheral blood, taken after recovery from COVID-19. This clonotype originated in a human donor who had recovered from COVID-19. The CDR3 here is CASSLAGHRNTEAFF. CDR3 nucleotides: TGTGCCAGCAGCTTAGCGGGACACCGGAATACTGAAGCTTTCTTT.